These T cell receptor beta chains were read from a single sample in a study of blood T cell repertoires in COVID-19. Sequencing was performed with immunoSEQ multiplex PCR; in TCRdb, only in-frame clones are kept and a portion is missing. The sample has about 190,000 clones, roughly 73% seen once. Sequenced input: peripheral blood. These receptors were collected from an elderly woman with active or convalescent COVID-19. CDR3s include the opening cysteine and the closing phenylalanine or tryptophan. The D gene is left open where the match is weak.

d_call j_call v_call cdr3_length cdr3_aa
. TRBJ2-1 TRBV10-2 14 CASSGAGSSHEQFF
TRBD1 TRBJ1-6 TRBV6-4 14 CASSATGTSLPLHF
. TRBJ1-2 TRBV20-1 16 CSASKTGFPMDYGYTF
. TRBJ2-1 TRBV6-1 17 CASSVEASGNSYNEQFF
. TRBJ2-7 TRBV19 15 CASSMTQGRVDEQYF
. TRBJ1-5 TRBV7-9 14 CASSFGSQDQPQHF
. TRBJ1-5 TRBV5-8 17 CASSSLRGPVSNQPQHF
TRBD1 TRBJ1-2 TRBV9 15 CASSLGQGANYGYTF
TRBD1 TRBJ2-7 TRBV10-3 14 CAIDRGSQGSEQYF
. TRBJ1-2 TRBV2 12 CASRAGKYGYTF
. TRBJ1-1 TRBV11-1 13 CASSLEYGVSAFF
. TRBJ1-1 TRBV9 14 CASSVTGINTEAFF
TRBD2 TRBJ2-6 TRBV15 19 CATSRGGGSLYSGANVLTF
TRBD2 TRBJ2-5 TRBV9 16 CASSTPGLAGVETQYF
. TRBJ1-1 TRBV10-3 14 CAIRQTQVSTEAFF
TRBD1 TRBJ1-5 TRBV28 16 CASSFDRGHWSQPQHF
. TRBJ2-5 TRBV2 12 CASRRLRETQYF
TRBD1 TRBJ1-5 TRBV19 16 CASSKMGQGKNQPQHF
. TRBJ1-4 TRBV3-1/TRBV3-2 16 CASSLNRGAVNEKLFF
TRBD2 TRBJ2-3 TRBV4-3 17 CASSHANGGAGSDTQYF
TRBD1 TRBJ2-7 TRBV28 12 CASSVQGSEQYF
TRBD1 TRBJ2-3 TRBV19 17 CASSSPDRTSSTDTQYF
TRBD2 TRBJ2-1 TRBV6-2/TRBV6-3 15 CASSFVAGGRNEQFF
TRBD1 TRBJ2-1 TRBV19 18 CASSIVRGQGIQYNEQFF
TRBD1 TRBJ1-2 TRBV5-4 17 CASSFGQGATSLYGYTF
. TRBJ2-2 TRBV3-1/TRBV3-2 17 CASSQDLQGGNTGELFF
TRBD1 TRBJ2-7 TRBV7-9 13 CASMTQGAYEQYF
TRBD2 TRBJ2-1 TRBV11-2 17 CASSLDLAGGRGNEQFF
TRBD2 TRBJ2-3 TRBV7-2 17 CASSLVRLAGGADTQYF
TRBD1 TRBJ1-1 TRBV9 14 CASSNGLGQDQAFF
TRBD1 TRBJ1-5 TRBV18 17 CASSQVGDRDSHQPQHF
TRBD2 TRBJ2-5 TRBV5-1 14 CASSPGLVGETQYF
. TRBJ1-2 TRBV5-5 14 CASSLELVSYGYTF
. TRBJ1-5 TRBV7-2 13 CASSLGGIRPQHF
. TRBJ1-3 TRBV7-2 17 CASSLLDSSYSGNTIYF
TRBD2 TRBJ2-3 TRBV23-1 21 CASSQSPQRGGHMSIEDTQYF
. TRBJ1-1 TRBV6-5 14 CASGRGGWGTEAFF
. TRBJ1-1 TRBV3-1/TRBV3-2 16 CASSQTNGDSNTEAFF
. TRBJ2-3 TRBV4-3 14 CASSPDSGTDTQYF
. TRBJ2-5 TRBV19 15 CASSIRPGDQETQYF
TRBD1 TRBJ1-2 TRBV5-4 16 CASSLVGDRGSYGYTF
. TRBJ1-2 TRBV7-2 16 CASSLDVRGFDYGYTF
. TRBJ2-7 TRBV5-1 14 CASSLGRFRDEQYF
. TRBJ2-1 TRBV11-2 13 CASSFTTVYEQFF
TRBD1 TRBJ1-1 TRBV24-1 16 CATSDSRTGLNTEAFF
TRBD1 TRBJ1-1 TRBV14 16 CASSQDPGQGSTEAFF
. TRBJ2-5 TRBV6-6 16 CASSYFPPGAHGTQYF
. TRBJ1-1 TRBV19 15 CASSIEWGRRGEAFF
. TRBJ1-6 TRBV6-5 14 CASARADYNSPLHF
. TRBJ1-6 TRBV4-1 15 CASSQEGAMGSPLHF
TRBD1 TRBJ2-7 TRBV11-3 13 CASSFQQGREQYF
. TRBJ2-1 TRBV15 16 CATSRDPPGGMDEQFF
TRBD2 TRBJ2-5 TRBV28 16 CASSLWASGGEETQYF
. TRBJ2-3 TRBV5-1 15 CASSPTTGFTDTQYF